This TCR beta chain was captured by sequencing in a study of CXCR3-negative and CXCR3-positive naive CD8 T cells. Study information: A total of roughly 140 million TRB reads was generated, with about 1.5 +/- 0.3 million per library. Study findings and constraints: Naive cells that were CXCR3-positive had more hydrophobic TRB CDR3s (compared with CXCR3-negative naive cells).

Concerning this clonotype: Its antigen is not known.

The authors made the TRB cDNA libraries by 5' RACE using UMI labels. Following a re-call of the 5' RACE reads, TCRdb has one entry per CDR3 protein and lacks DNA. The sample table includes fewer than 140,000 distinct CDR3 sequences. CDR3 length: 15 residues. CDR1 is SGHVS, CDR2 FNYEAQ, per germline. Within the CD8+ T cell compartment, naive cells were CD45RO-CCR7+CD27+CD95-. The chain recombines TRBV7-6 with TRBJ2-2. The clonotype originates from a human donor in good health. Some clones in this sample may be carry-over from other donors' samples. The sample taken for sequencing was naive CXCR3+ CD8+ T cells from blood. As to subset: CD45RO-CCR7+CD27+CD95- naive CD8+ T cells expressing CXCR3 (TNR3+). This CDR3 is CASSLVPQNTGELFF.